These 32 T cell receptor beta chains were sequenced from one sample in a study of Ad26.COV2.S vaccination and SARS-CoV-2 variants. Treatment in this sample: around 19 received Ad26.COV2.S at low or high dose, single or two shots; five or six received placebo; per-sample allocation not given. Sampling was performed 63 days after the first vaccine or placebo injection. Using immunoSEQ multiplex PCR, the repertoire was profiled, and TCRdb retains in-frame clones only, with some absent. In the table there are roughly 350,000 clones, around nine tenths of which are singletons. The source material was peripheral blood, sampled in a trial of Ad26.COV2.S vaccine versus placebo. Every receptor here comes from a person between 18 and 65 years old who received the Ad26.COV2.S COVID-19 vaccine or a placebo.

The CDR3 DNA follows: TGCGCCAGCAGCCAAGTGATTGGGGCCAACGTCCTGACTTTC. This encodes CASSQVIGANVLTF. The chain employs TRBV4-1 and TRBJ2-6, with unresolved D. The V gene's germline CDR1 is MGHRA and CDR2 YSYEKL. There are 14 residues in the CDR3. V lost 1 base and J 3 bases, leaving 4 bases between the germline ends.

This rearrangement joins TRBV5-4 to TRBJ2-5, with 8 nucleotides matching TRBD2. The V gene end was trimmed by 4 bases and the J gene end by 5 bases; junction bases not matched to a gene: 16. Per the germline V gene, CDR1 is SGHNT and CDR2 is YYREEE (reference sequence). The CDR3 has 17 residues. The CDR3 DNA is TGTGCCAGCAGCGGCGGGATCGTGTCGGGGGGGCTGGAGACCCAGTACTTC. It codes for CASSGGIVSGGLETQYF.

The chain recombines TRBV19 with TRBJ1-5; D is perhaps TRBD1 (5 bases). Between the trimmed V and J ends, which lost 5 bases and 6 bases, there was a span of 14 bases. Per the germline V gene, CDR1 is LNHDA and CDR2 is SQIVND (reference sequence). This CDR3 region has 14 residues. The CDR3 coding sequence is TGTGCCAGTAGTTTAATGGGACGTTTTCAGCCCCAGCATTTT. As protein: CASSLMGRFQPQHF.

This sequence joins TRBV6-5 and TRBJ2-7; D is possibly TRBD1 (5 bases). Germline V gene data show CDR1 as MNHEY and CDR2 as SVGAGI. The V end lost 7 bases, the J end lost 2 bases, and 6 bases lay between the germline ends. CDR3 length: 11 amino acids. In DNA, the CDR3 is TGTGCCAGCAAGGGGACCTACGAGCAGTACTTC. Translation gives CASKGTYEQYF.

This clone turned up a few times. The chain is built from TRBV28 and TRBJ1-3; 8 nucleotides align to TRBD1. Germline V CDR1 and CDR2: MDHEN, SYDVKM. Unmatched junction bases numbered 6, after V lost 7 bases and J lost 4 bases. This CDR3 spans 14 amino acids. The CDR3, as DNA: TGTGCCAGCAATCAGGGGGCGACCGGAAACACCATATATTTT. It specifies CASNQGATGNTIYF. The full variable domain, in which reference TRBV28 and TRBJ1-3 provide the parts outside the CDR3, is DVKVTQSSRYLVKRTGEKVFLECVQDMDHENMFWYRQDPGLGLRLIYFSYDVKMKEKGDIPEGYSVSREKKERFSLILESASTNQTSMYLCASNQGATGNTIYFGEGSWLTVV.

The chain joins TRBV5-1 to TRBJ2-1; 12 nucleotides line up with TRBD1. V shed 4 bases and J 4 bases; nucleotides not matched to a gene: 15. The germline V gene has CDR1 SGHRS and CDR2 YFSETQ. This CDR3 comprises 19 residues. CDR3 nucleotide sequence: TGCGCCAGCAGCCCCCAACCGGGGACAGGGGGCATCGGGTACAATGAGCAGTTCTTC. Protein: CASSPQPGTGGIGYNEQFF.

J is TRBJ1-2 and V is TRBV30; D gene unclear. CDR1 and CDR2 (germline): GTSNPN, SVGIG (reference sequence). The V gene lost 2 bases and the J gene lost 4 bases, with 8 bases spanning the gap. This CDR3 has 12 residues. CDR3: CAWSLGFYGYTF. CDR3 nucleotides: TGTGCCTGGAGTCTAGGGTTCTATGGCTACACCTTC.

This clone was found once. The chain links TRBV7-3 to TRBJ2-3; D is possibly TRBD2 (6 bases). Trimming pared 5 bases from V and 5 bases from J, leaving 11 bases between. The length of the CDR3 is 13 residues. CDR1 and CDR2 from the germline V gene are SGHTA and FQGTGA. DNA of the CDR3: TGTGCCAGCAGCCCGGGGGTGGGAGATACGCAGTATTTT. Protein: CASSPGVGDTQYF.

The table lists this clone with a few counts. V is TRBV10-3 and J is TRBJ2-7; 7 nucleotides align to TRBD2. The CDR3 is 13 amino acids. In germline, CDR1 is ENHRY, CDR2 SYGVKD. V lost 6 bases, J lost 2 bases, and 4 bases stayed unmatched. In DNA, the CDR3 is TGTGCCATCAGCCGGGACTATCCCTACGAGCAGTACTTC. Residues: CAISRDYPYEQYF.

The chain joins TRBV19 to TRBJ2-7; possible D gene TRBD1, 6 bases. This CDR3 spans 16 amino acids. V dropped 0 bases and J dropped 2 bases, with 14 bases sitting between them. Germline V CDR1 and CDR2: LNHDA, SQIVND (reference sequence). CDR3 coding DNA: TGTGCCAGTAGTATAGATACGGGACACATACCCTACGAGCAGTACTTC. Translated, it gives CASSIDTGHIPYEQYF.

The V gene is TRBV4-2, the J gene TRBJ1-5; 10 bases fit TRBD1. V trimming: 6 bases; J trimming: 7 bases; junction bases outside the gene matches: 6. This CDR3 spans 14 amino acids. CDR1 is LGHNA and CDR2 is YNFKEQ in the germline V gene. For the CDR3, the DNA is TGTGCCAGCAGATCGACAGGGGGCGGCCAGCCCCAGCATTTT. Amino acids: CASRSTGGGQPQHF.

The chain combines TRBV4-1 with TRBJ2-5; tentatively, D is TRBD1 (6 bases). Trimming stripped 1 base from V and 4 bases from J, with 19 bases between. The germline CDR1 and CDR2 sequences are MGHRA and YSYEKL. The CDR3 length is 17 residues. The CDR3 sequence is CASSQGMGGWGRETQYF. CDR3 bases: TGCGCCAGCAGCCAAGGAATGGGTGGGTGGGGGCGAGAGACCCAGTACTTC.

The J gene is TRBJ1-1, the V gene TRBV30, with a tentative D call TRBD1 (5 bases). Germline lookup yields CDR1 GTSNPN and CDR2 SVGIG (reference sequence). This CDR3 spans 11 amino acids. V was clipped by 2 bases and J by 11 bases, with 12 bases between them. CDR3 loop: CAWSLGDSAFF. CDR3 in DNA: TGTGCCTGGAGTCTGGGGGATAGTGCTTTCTTT.

V gene TRBV6-6 combines with J gene TRBJ1-2, with D tentatively TRBD1 (6 bases). The CDR3 is made up of 14 amino acids. V lost 5 bases and J 7 bases, leaving 17 bases between the germline ends. Germline CDR1 is MNHNY and CDR2 is SVGAGI (reference sequence). CDR3 amino acids: CASSPGDYAPGYTF. CDR3 DNA sequence: TGTGCCAGCAGTCCAGGGGATTACGCTCCTGGCTACACCTTC.

The J gene is TRBJ1-1, the V gene TRBV11-3; 8 bases align to TRBD1. CDR1 and CDR2 (germline): SGHNT, YENEEA. Trimming removed 5 bases from V and 2 bases from J; junction bases left unmatched: 4. This CDR3 has 14 amino acids. CDR3: CASSRTGPNTEAFF. The CDR3 coding sequence is TGTGCCAGCAGCCGGACAGGGCCTAACACTGAAGCTTTCTTT.

The V and J genes are TRBV5-8 and TRBJ2-3, with D possibly matching TRBD2 (7 bases). CDR1 is SGHTS, CDR2 YDEGEE, per germline. Between the trimmed V and J ends, which lost 0 bases and 4 bases, there was a span of 15 bases. CDR3 size: 16 residues. The DNA of the CDR3 is TGTGCCAGCAGCTTGGGCGGGGGCGCCCTGGCAGATACGCAGTATTTT. This gives the protein CASSLGGGALADTQYF.

V is TRBV5-4 and J is TRBJ1-3; D is perhaps TRBD1 (6 bases). CDR3 size: 14 residues. V was shortened by 4 bases and J by 2 bases, with 10 bases between the two germline ends. Germline loops: CDR1 SGHNT, CDR2 YYREEE (reference sequence). The chain's CDR3 is CASSVQGTGNTIYF. The CDR3 DNA follows: TGTGCCAGCAGCGTACAGGGTACTGGAAACACCATATATTTT.

The CDR3 bases are TGTGCCAGCAGTAGCTGGGGCTCCAGGGGTGATGAGCAGTACTTC. It encodes CASSSWGSRGDEQYF. The chain employs TRBV6-5 and TRBJ2-7; D is possibly TRBD1 (6 bases). Germline-derived CDR1 and CDR2 are MNHEY and SVGAGI. Trimming took off 5 bases at V and 7 bases at J, with 21 bases between the two ends. The CDR3 loop spans 15 amino acids.

This clone occurred once. CDR3 bases: TGTGCCAGCAGCCCAGTCAGGGGGCGCGGGTACGAGCAGTACTTC. Amino acid sequence: CASSPVRGRGYEQYF. This chain connects TRBV14 to TRBJ2-7, with TRBD1 matching 8 bases. This CDR3 region has 15 residues. The germline gives CDR1 SGHDN, CDR2 FVKESK. The trim removed 4 bases at V and 4 bases at J, leaving 9 bases unmatched.

CDR3 sequence: CASSLGLAGDEQYF. Here the CDR3 DNA reads TGTGCCAGCAGCTTGGGACTAGCGGGGGACGAGCAGTACTTC. V and J are TRBV7-6 and TRBJ2-7; 14 bases fit TRBD2. J gave up 5 bases and V 3 bases, and 0 bases lay outside the gene matches. This CDR3 has 14 residues. Germline-derived CDR1 and CDR2 are SGHVS and FNYEAQ.

The chain couples TRBV18 to TRBJ2-1; TRBD2 aligns across 16 bases. Germline V lookup: CDR1 KGHSH, CDR2 LQKENI. Unmatched junction bases numbered 9, after V lost 3 bases and J lost 1 base. This CDR3 has 20 amino acids. DNA of the CDR3: TGTGCCAGCTCACCGACATCCGGGACTAGCGGGGGGGCTTCCTACAATGAGCAGTTCTTC. It specifies CASSPTSGTSGGASYNEQFF.

V is TRBV27 and J is TRBJ2-4, with D unresolved. This CDR3 region has 15 residues. V lost 4 bases and J lost 0, with 10 bases in between. Germline CDR1 reads MNHEY; CDR2 reads SMNVEV (reference sequence). DNA of the CDR3: TGTGCCAGCAGTTCCGCAGGAATAGCCAAAAACATTCAGTACTTC. Translation gives CASSSAGIAKNIQYF.

V and J are TRBV27 and TRBJ1-1; D is unclear. The germline gives CDR1 MNHEY, CDR2 SMNVEV (reference sequence). Trimming stripped 1 base from V and 1 base from J, with 7 bases between. The CDR3 consists of 14 residues. CDR3 in amino acids: CASSLFAGNTEAFF. DNA for the CDR3: TGTGCCAGCAGTTTATTCGCGGGGAACACTGAAGCTTTCTTT.

This chain joins TRBV9 and TRBJ1-3, with 7 bases aligning to TRBD1. Unmatched junction bases numbered 10, after V lost 0 bases and J lost 4 bases. The CDR3 runs to 17 residues. CDR1 and CDR2 from the germline V gene are SGDLS and YYNGEE. DNA of the CDR3: TGTGCCAGCAGCGTAGCTCTGAGACAGGGAACCGGAAACACCATATATTTT. It codes for CASSVALRQGTGNTIYF.

This chain connects TRBV5-1 to TRBJ1-3, with 8 bases identical to TRBD1. V shed 4 bases, J shed 0 bases, and the junction held 21 bases outside the gene matches. The CDR3 is made up of 21 amino acids. Germline loops: CDR1 SGHRS, CDR2 YFSETQ. CDR3: CASSPLTGTGRTYYSGNTIYF. The CDR3 DNA reads TGCGCCAGCAGCCCACTAACCGGGACAGGAAGGACATATTACTCTGGAAACACCATATATTTT.

This chain uses TRBV11-1 with TRBJ1-4; no clear D gene. Trimming left V 1 base short and J 11 bases short, with 11 bases between. Germline loops: CDR1 SGHAT, CDR2 FQDESV (reference sequence). The CDR3 is 13 amino acids. CDR3 residues: CASSLDRFDKLFF. The CDR3 DNA reads TGTGCCAGCAGCTTAGATCGGTTTGACAAACTGTTTTTT. Together with reference TRBV11-1 and TRBJ1-4, the CDR3 gives the full variable domain: EAEVAQSPRYKITEKSQAVAFWCDPISGHATLYWYRQILGQGPELLVQFQDESVVDDSQLPKDRFSAERLKGVDSTLKIQPAELGDSAMYLCASSLDRFDKLFFGSGTQLSVL.

The J gene is TRBJ1-2, the V gene TRBV5-1; D is ambiguous. The CDR3 runs to 11 residues. Germline V gives CDR1 SGHRS, CDR2 YFSETQ. V lost 1 base and J 8 bases, leaving 6 bases between the germline ends. CDR3 sequence (DNA): TGCGCCAGCAGCTTGAACGAAGGCTACACCTTC. Amino acid sequence: CASSLNEGYTF.

The chain is built from TRBV21-1 and TRBJ1-6. TRBV21-1 is marked as a pseudogene. The CDR3 is 18 residues long. This chain's CDR3 is CASSALTGGATYNSPLHF. The DNA for the CDR3 is TGTGCCAGCAGCGCCCTTACGGGGGGGGCTACCTATAATTCACCCCTCCACTTT.

The V and J genes are TRBV5-1 and TRBJ2-6; D is perhaps TRBD1 (5 bases). The germline gives CDR1 SGHRS, CDR2 YFSETQ. The germline V and J ends were trimmed by 0 bases and 0 bases, with 10 bases remaining between them. CDR3 length: 17 amino acids. The chain's CDR3 is CASSLEVQGSGANVLTF. DNA of the CDR3: TGCGCCAGCAGCTTGGAAGTCCAGGGCTCTGGGGCCAACGTCCTGACTTTC.

J is TRBJ1-4 and V is TRBV20-1, with D possibly TRBD1 on 6 matching bases. Germline V gives CDR1 DFQATT, CDR2 SNEGSKA (reference sequence). The CDR3 runs to 13 residues. Trimming cost V 3 bases and J 6 bases, with 11 bases left between them. For the CDR3, the DNA is TGCAGTGCTAGTTCGGGGGGCCATGAAAAACTGTTTTTT. Protein: CSASSGGHEKLFF.

This chain links TRBV9 with TRBJ1-6; no firm D call. Germline V gene lookup returns CDR1 SGDLS and CDR2 YYNGEE. This CDR3 has 15 amino acids. Trimming took 4 bases from V and 3 from J, leaving 11 bases between them. CDR3 sequence (DNA): TGTGCCAGCAGCCCAGCGGGCCACTATAATTCACCCCTCCACTTT. Its protein product is CASSPAGHYNSPLHF.

This clone is a singleton in its sample. The V and J genes are TRBV7-3 and TRBJ2-2; 7 bases are shared with TRBD2. J lost 5 bases, V lost 5 bases, and 14 bases had no gene match. Germline CDR1 reads SGHTA; CDR2 reads FQGTGA. The CDR3 runs to 17 residues. Written as DNA, the CDR3 is TGTGCCAGCAGCCCCCCCCACCGGGGGGAGGGTACCGGGGAGCTGTTTTTT. This sequence encodes CASSPPHRGEGTGELFF.